The clone carrying this T cell receptor beta chain was found a few times. TCRdb recomputed calls from the RT-PCR reads with MiXCR, one row per CDR3 protein. The data show approximately 170,000 distinct CDR3 sequences, with approximately 25% seen just once and roughly 27% held by the top ten. The sample belongs to a study of patients and donors after allogeneic stem cell transplantation. The CDR3 totals 14 residues. CDR1 SGHTA and CDR2 FQGNSA come from the germline V gene. The V and J ends lost 7 bases and 0 bases respectively, with 10 bases between them. Sequencing was performed on blood, either unsorted or a sorted T cell fraction (not recorded which). The receptor comes from a human donor who was either an allogeneic HSCT recipient or a stem cell or donor lymphocyte infusion donor (not recorded which). It is not recorded whose cells these are; they may come from a transplant donor. This chain joins TRBV7-2 and TRBJ2-4; D is undetermined. CDR3 DNA: TGTGCCAGCACCTCCTACCTAGCCAAAAACATTCAGTACTTC. Amino acid sequence: CASTSYLAKNIQYF. Filled out from reference TRBV7-2 and TRBJ2-4, the complete variable domain reads GAGVSQSPSNKVTEKGKDVELRCDPISGHTALYWYRQSLGQGLEFLIYFQGNSAPDKSGLPSDRFSAERTGGSVSTLTIQRTQQEDSAVYLCASTSYLAKNIQYFGAGTRLSVL.